The sequence of this T cell receptor (beta chain) was determined in a study of Tregs in tolerant kidney transplant recipients. The ends were cut back, 0 bases at V and 2 bases at J, with 14 bases in the middle. The germline V gene has CDR1 MNHEY and CDR2 SMNVEV (reference sequence). CDR3 size: 16 residues. A note on this clone: Its antigen is not known.

Assay: immunoSEQ multiplex PCR; the TCRdb copy retains only in-frame clones and omits some. The data hold some 66,000 clones, with over 85% observed a single time. Study-wide points: Tolerant patients' donor-specific Tregs expanded beyond overall Tregs, suggesting antigen-driven growth. Changing PCR primers prevented nucleotide comparison between some patients' samples.

Unstimulated Tregs (CD4+CD25+CD127-) and CD4+CD25- non-Tregs were sorted from PBMCs. The chain recombines TRBV27 with TRBJ2-7; tentative D call: TRBD2 (6 bases). Sample: CD8+ T cells from blood, taken before the transplant. The TCR comes from a human donor who received a combined kidney and bone marrow transplant. The CDR3 region is CASSLSVGGAAYEQYF. The CDR3 DNA is TGTGCCAGCAGTTTATCGGTCGGCGGGGCAGCCTACGAGCAGTACTTC.